The 7 T cell receptor beta chains presented below share a single source sample, sequenced in a study of cytomegalovirus exposure and HLA in healthy donors (dated by TCRdb to about 2017). Preparation of the library involved the immunoSEQ multiplex PCR assay. This immuneACCESS table, as held by TCRdb, lists in-frame sequences with V and J called but not all clones. Of the missing ones, under half trace to an unresolved V gene in checked studies; the others have no known cause. Counted in this sample were fewer than 200,000 clones; 70% to 90% of them appeared once. The leading ten clones occupy 5.7% of the sample. Material: PBMCs. These TCRs come from a woman aged 25 to 39 in good health and CMV-seronegative.

The count of this clone is one. This chain links TRBV5-1 with TRBJ2-2; D not resolved. Germline V gene data show CDR1 as SGHRS and CDR2 as YFSETQ. This CDR3 is built from 15 residues. V lost 4 bases to trimming and J lost 5 bases, with 15 bases between them. The CDR3 region is CASSTGQSRTGELFF. In nucleotides, the CDR3 is TGCGCCAGCAGCACTGGCCAAAGTAGGACCGGGGAGCTGTTTTTT.

The rearrangement joins TRBV9 to TRBJ1-1, with D perhaps matching TRBD1 (5 bases). CDR3 size: 14 residues. The V end was cut by 4 bases, the J end by 4 bases, with 14 bases between. CDR1 and CDR2 (germline): SGDLS, YYNGEE. This chain's CDR3 is CASSPRWGVTEAFF. The CDR3 nucleotides read TGTGCCAGCAGCCCACGATGGGGGGTCACTGAAGCTTTCTTT. Based on the CDR3 plus reference TRBV9 and TRBJ1-1, the full variable domain is DSGVTQTPKHLITATGQRVTLRCSPRSGDLSVYWYQQSLDQGLQFLIQYYNGEERAKGNILERFSAQQFPDLHSELNLSSLELGDSALYFCASSPRWGVTEAFFGQGTRLTVV.

V is TRBV4-1 and J is TRBJ1-1, with D uncertain. Trimming removed 3 bases at V and 0 bases at J, with 5 bases between. This CDR3 is built from 13 residues. The germline V gene has CDR1 MGHRA and CDR2 YSYEKL. The CDR3 DNA reads as TGCGCCAGCAGCCAGGATATGAACACTGAAGCTTTCTTT. Translating it yields CASSQDMNTEAFF.

This rearrangement joins TRBV6-5 to TRBJ1-3; 7 bases are a match to TRBD1. CDR3 length: 15 residues. J gave up 4 bases and V 3 bases, and 6 bases lay outside the gene matches. CDR1 is MNHEY, CDR2 SVGAGI, per germline. The CDR3 DNA sequence: TGTGCCAGCAGTTATTCCAGGGGGGAAGGAAACACCATATATTTT. As protein: CASSYSRGEGNTIYF.

The genes are TRBV28 and TRBJ2-7; D gene ambiguous. The CDR3 covers 13 residues. The germline V gene encodes CDR1 MDHEN and CDR2 SYDVKM. V lost 4 bases to trimming and J lost 5 bases, with 12 bases between them. The CDR3 coding sequence is TGTGCCAGCAGTTCCCCTCTGCCCCACGAGCAGTACTTC. This translates into CASSSPLPHEQYF.

The chain is built from TRBV19 and TRBJ2-7; 9 bases agree with TRBD1. Trimming at V came to 5 bases and at J to 3 bases, leaving 8 bases not matched to a gene. This CDR3 spans 15 amino acids. In germline, CDR1 is LNHDA, CDR2 SQIVND (reference sequence). CDR3 residues: CASSAIRTGVYEQYF. The CDR3 coding sequence is TGTGCCAGTAGTGCCATTCGGACAGGGGTCTACGAGCAGTACTTC.

This clone was counted once. This CDR3 fails to terminate in the conserved phenylalanine or tryptophan, so it likely reflects a read error. It is unclear where the CDR3 begins or ends on the DNA, so no DNA is shown, and the CDR3 is as TCRdb lists it. V is TRBV5-6 and J is TRBJ2-7; the table calls TRBD2, which could not be checked here. From germline, CDR1 is SGHDT and CDR2 YYEEEE. Ends included, the CDR3 has 9 residues. CDR3 amino acids: CASVLESGS.